This is a list of T cell receptor beta chains from one sample in a study of shared clonotypes between healthy human individuals. TCRdb keeps only in-frame clones here, not all; method: immunoSEQ multiplex PCR. The data contain some 1 million clones, approximately 76% of them seen just once; the ten biggest clones take up 1.4% to 1.5%. The sequenced sample consisted of memory CD4+ T cells sorted from blood. These receptors originate from a man aged 18-30 years in good health. Both conserved end residues are part of each CDR3. The order of the fields is J gene, clone size, V gene, D gene, CDR3 protein, CDR3 DNA. A D gene is named only where the DNA matches it firmly. The size of a clone is reported for some rows only, either as once, few or many, or as a class for expanded clones.

>TRBJ2-7|NA|TRBV19|NA
CASSQTLGEPYF
TGTGCCAGTAGTCAGACACTAGGGGAGCCGTACTTC
>TRBJ2-6|many|TRBV11-1|NA
CASRLNGANVLTF
TGTGCCAGCAGGCTAAATGGGGCCAACGTCCTGACTTTC
>TRBJ2-2|few|TRBV15|NA
CATSRGINTGELFF
TGTGCCACGTCGAGGGGGATAAACACCGGGGAGCTGTTTTTT
>TRBJ2-2|NA|TRBV19|TRBD2
CASTFGTGGITGELFF
TGTGCCAGTACCTTTGGTACGGGAGGGATAACCGGGGAGCTGTTTTTT
>TRBJ1-3|few|TRBV30|NA
CAWSASAGNTIYF
TGTGCCTGGAGTGCATCGGCTGGAAACACCATATATTTT
>TRBJ2-2|NA|TRBV18|TRBD1
CASSPGQSRELFF
TGTGCCAGCTCGCCGGGACAGAGCAGGGAGCTGTTTTTT
>TRBJ2-7|NA|TRBV10-3|TRBD1
CAISAGTGGMDEQYF
TGTGCCATCAGTGCAGGGACAGGGGGCATGGACGAGCAGTACTTC
>TRBJ1-6|NA|TRBV2|TRBD1
CASTQDRVNSPLHF
TGTGCCAGCACCCAGGACAGGGTTAATTCACCCCTCCACTTT
>TRBJ2-1|once|TRBV6-6|TRBD2
CASSDPAGGQNEQFF
TGTGCCAGCAGTGACCCAGCGGGGGGGCAAAATGAGCAGTTCTTC
>TRBJ2-1|NA|TRBV30|TRBD2
CAWSALAGRYNEQFF
TGTGCCTGGAGTGCTCTAGCGGGACGCTACAATGAGCAGTTCTTC
>TRBJ2-2|few|TRBV11-2|NA
CASSSGPTGELFF
TGTGCCAGCAGCTCGGGACCTACCGGGGAGCTGTTTTTT
>TRBJ1-2|NA|TRBV7-9|TRBD1
CASSSGQGGIRGYTF
TGTGCCAGCAGCTCCGGACAGGGAGGAATTCGTGGCTACACCTTC
>TRBJ1-2|NA|TRBV5-6|TRBD1
CASSYLDRDYGYTF
TGTGCCAGCAGCTACCTAGACAGGGACTATGGCTACACCTTC
>TRBJ2-3|NA|TRBV5-1|NA
CASSLLENTDTQYF
TGCGCCAGCAGCTTACTTGAAAACACAGATACGCAGTATTTT
>TRBJ1-2|NA|TRBV10-3|NA
CAISPLGPGSLYGYTF
TGTGCCATCAGTCCCCTAGGTCCGGGGTCCCTCTATGGCTACACCTTC
>TRBJ2-1|NA|TRBV5-1|NA
CASSFSGSKAGFSSYNEQFF
TGCGCCAGCAGCTTCAGCGGATCTAAAGCGGGCTTTAGCTCCTACAATGAGCAGTTCTTC
>TRBJ2-2|NA|TRBV5-1|NA
CASSLAESHTGELFF
TGCGCCAGCAGCTTGGCAGAAAGCCACACCGGGGAGCTGTTTTTT
>TRBJ2-1|few|TRBV5-4|NA
CASSLQSSSNEQFF
TGTGCCAGCAGCTTGCAGTCTAGCTCCAATGAGCAGTTCTTC
>TRBJ1-2|NA|TRBV29-1|TRBD1
CSAIPWTGVGYTF
TGCAGCGCTATACCGTGGACAGGGGTTGGCTACACCTTC
>TRBJ2-7|NA|TRBV5-4|TRBD2
CASSSGLAGLSYEQYF
TGTGCCAGCAGCTCGGGACTAGCGGGACTCTCCTACGAGCAGTACTTC
>TRBJ2-3|NA|TRBV7-2|NA
CASSLDGASTDTQYF
TGTGCCAGCAGCTTAGACGGGGCGAGCACAGATACGCAGTATTTT
>TRBJ2-7|NA|TRBV5-1|TRBD1
CASRRTGDYEQYF
TGCGCCAGCAGAAGGACAGGGGACTACGAGCAGTACTTC
>TRBJ2-2|NA|TRBV5-1|NA
CASSPSDSSGELFF
TGCGCCAGCAGCCCCTCGGACAGCTCCGGGGAGCTGTTTTTT
>TRBJ2-7|NA|TRBV6-5|NA
CASRPRYTGTYEQYF
TGTGCCAGCAGACCTCGTTATACGGGGACCTACGAGCAGTACTTC
>TRBJ2-5|NA|TRBV28|TRBD1
CASSARGAGGGETQYF
TGTGCCAGCAGTGCGCGTGGGGCAGGGGGTGGAGAGACCCAGTACTTC
>TRBJ2-5|NA|TRBV18|NA
CASSPPLGGLRQETQYF
TGTGCCAGCTCACCACCACTAGGGGGTTTAAGACAAGAGACCCAGTACTTC
>TRBJ2-2|NA|TRBV28|NA
CASSFAGGTGELFF
TGTGCCAGCAGTTTCGCAGGCGGCACCGGGGAGCTGTTTTTT
>TRBJ1-1|NA|TRBV28|NA
CASSWTLNTEAFF
TGTGCCAGCAGCTGGACATTGAACACTGAAGCTTTCTTT
>TRBJ2-5|few|TRBV5-4|NA
CASSSGLETQYF
TGTGCCAGCAGTTCAGGGTTAGAGACCCAGTACTTC
>TRBJ2-3|NA|TRBV2|NA
CASNEYPGQYF
TGTGCCAGCAATGAGTACCCGGGGCAGTATTTT
>TRBJ1-1|NA|TRBV11-2|NA
CASSRQPNTEAFF
TGTGCCAGCAGCCGCCAACCAAACACTGAAGCTTTCTTT
>TRBJ1-4|few|TRBV28|NA
CASSKDWGGKLFF
TGTGCCAGCAGTAAAGATTGGGGAGGAAAACTGTTTTTT
>TRBJ2-7|NA|TRBV6-6|TRBD2
CASSYGTSVNEQYF
TGTGCCAGCAGTTACGGGACTAGTGTCAACGAGCAGTACTTC
>TRBJ2-3|NA|TRBV5-1|NA
CASSRVGGPADTQYF
TGCGCCAGCAGCCGGGTTGGGGGGCCGGCAGATACGCAGTATTTT
>TRBJ2-1|NA|TRBV7-9|NA
CASSSRLGGSYNEQFF
TGTGCCAGCAGCTCCCGACTGGGCGGCTCCTACAATGAGCAGTTCTTC
>TRBJ2-5|NA|TRBV6-6|NA
CASSREGDETQYF
TGTGCCAGCAGTCGTGAGGGGGACGAGACCCAGTACTTC
>TRBJ1-2|NA|TRBV11-1|NA
CASSLLAGGYTF
TGTGCCAGCAGCTTACTAGCGGGCGGCTACACCTTC
>TRBJ2-2|once|TRBV11-3|NA
CASSLNLIGLPNTGELFF
TGTGCCAGCAGCTTAAATTTAATAGGGCTACCGAACACCGGGGAGCTGTTTTTT
>TRBJ1-2|NA|TRBV4-1|NA
CASSQDGYGYTF
TGCGCCAGCAGCCAAGACGGGTACGGCTACACCTTC
>TRBJ1-1|NA|TRBV11-3|NA
CASSPKEGPNTEAFF
TGTGCCAGCAGCCCCAAAGAGGGTCCGAACACTGAAGCTTTCTTT
>TRBJ2-7|NA|TRBV29-1|NA
CSARTQGNFYEQYF
TGCAGCGCTCGTACACAGGGAAACTTTTACGAGCAGTACTTC
>TRBJ2-6|NA|TRBV7-6|TRBD1
CASSPRYRDRESSGANVLTF
TGTGCCAGCAGCCCTAGATACCGGGACAGGGAAAGCTCTGGGGCCAACGTCCTGACTTTC
>TRBJ2-1|NA|TRBV7-7|NA
CASSLRVAESYNEQFF
TGTGCTAGCAGCCTGCGGGTAGCGGAGTCCTACAATGAGCAGTTCTTC
>TRBJ1-2|NA|TRBV9|NA
CASSVEDRHYGYTF
TGTGCCAGCAGCGTAGAGGACAGACACTATGGCTACACCTTC
>TRBJ1-2|NA|TRBV6-1|NA
CASSSIGGYTF
TGTGCCAGCAGTTCCATCGGTGGCTACACCTTC
>TRBJ2-3|NA|TRBV19|TRBD1
CASSQRDRSTDTQYF
TGTGCCAGTAGCCAACGGGACAGAAGCACAGATACGCAGTATTTT
>TRBJ1-6|many|TRBV7-9|NA
CASSLGKSNSPLHF
TGTGCCAGCAGCTTAGGCAAATCGAATTCACCCCTCCACTTT
>TRBJ2-1|NA|TRBV6-6|NA
CASSYSLGGNEQFF
TGTGCCAGCAGTTACTCCCTTGGGGGCAATGAGCAGTTCTTC
>TRBJ2-5|NA|TRBV5-4|NA
CASSSQGSVETQYF
TGTGCCAGCAGCTCCCAAGGTAGCGTAGAGACCCAGTACTTC
>TRBJ2-3|NA|TRBV29-1|NA
CSVTPAESADTQYF
TGCAGCGTTACTCCGGCAGAGTCGGCAGATACGCAGTATTTT
>TRBJ1-5|NA|TRBV2|TRBD1
CATQERDRKNQPQHF
TGTGCCACCCAGGAAAGGGACAGAAAAAATCAGCCCCAGCATTTT
>TRBJ1-6|NA|TRBV7-3|TRBD1
CASSLGQPNSPLHF
TGTGCCAGCAGCTTGGGACAGCCTAATTCACCCCTCCACTTT
>TRBJ2-5|NA|TRBV18|TRBD1
CASSSGQSLETQYF
TGTGCCAGCTCTTCGGGACAGAGCCTAGAGACCCAGTACTTC
>TRBJ2-2|NA|TRBV19|TRBD2
CASKTGLAGVTGELFF
TGTGCCAGTAAGACAGGGTTAGCGGGGGTCACCGGGGAGCTGTTTTTT
>TRBJ1-5|NA|TRBV5-1|TRBD1
CASSLEGQGHQPQHF
TGCGCCAGCAGCTTAGAGGGACAGGGACATCAGCCCCAGCATTTT